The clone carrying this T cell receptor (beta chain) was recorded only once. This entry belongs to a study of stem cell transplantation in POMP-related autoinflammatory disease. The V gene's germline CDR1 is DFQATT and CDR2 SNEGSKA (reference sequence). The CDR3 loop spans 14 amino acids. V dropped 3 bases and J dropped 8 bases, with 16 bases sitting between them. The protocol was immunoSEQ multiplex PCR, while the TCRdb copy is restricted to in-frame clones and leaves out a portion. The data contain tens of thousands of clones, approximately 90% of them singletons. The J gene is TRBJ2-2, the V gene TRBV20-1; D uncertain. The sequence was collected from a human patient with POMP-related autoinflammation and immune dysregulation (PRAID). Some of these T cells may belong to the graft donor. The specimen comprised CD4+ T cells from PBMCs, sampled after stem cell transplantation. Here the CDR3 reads CSASFSPGTGELFF. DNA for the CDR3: TGCAGTGCTAGTTTCTCCCCCGGCACGGGGGAGCTGTTTTTT.